These 25 T cell receptor beta chains share one sample of origin, sequenced in a study of shared clonotypes between healthy human individuals. TCRdb's copy holds only in-frame clones and misses some; the assay was immunoSEQ multiplex PCR. Of around 2,000,000 clones listed, less than 95% are singletons. CD45RO negativity and positive selection for CCR7 defined naive CD8 cells, a population that excluded terminally differentiated effector memory CD45RA+ cells. Sequences were obtained from naive CD8+ T cells sorted from blood. These receptors were obtained from a man younger than 35 in good health.

This clone appeared once. The chain recombines TRBV13 with TRBJ1-2; no clear D. From germline, CDR1 is PRHDT and CDR2 FYEKMQ (reference sequence). V dropped 4 bases and J dropped 7 bases, with 13 bases sitting between them. CDR3 length equals 13 residues. CDR3 protein: CASSSSLTGGYTF. CDR3 coding DNA: TGTGCCAGCAGCTCTTCCCTCACGGGTGGCTACACCTTC.

The chain recombines TRBV28 with TRBJ1-1; D is unclear. The germline V gene encodes CDR1 MDHEN and CDR2 SYDVKM. This CDR3 has 14 residues. With 3 bases removed from V and 0 bases from J, the gap between germline ends came to 8 bases. The CDR3, as DNA: TGTGCCAGCAGTTTGCTGTTTATGAACACTGAAGCTTTCTTT. Translation: CASSLLFMNTEAFF.

The J gene is TRBJ2-1, the V gene TRBV6-5, with TRBD1 matching 7 bases. Germline CDR1 and CDR2: MNHEY and SVGAGI. This CDR3 region has 14 residues. V shed 5 bases, J shed 6 bases, and the junction held 7 bases outside the gene matches. Here the CDR3 DNA reads TGTGCCAGCAGTCCTGAGACAGGGCCCAATGAGCAGTTCTTC. Protein sequence: CASSPETGPNEQFF.

The CDR3 DNA follows: TGTGCCAGCAGCGTAGATGGCAGGGTCTCGGACGAGCAGTACTTC. Translation gives CASSVDGRVSDEQYF. The rearrangement uses TRBV9 and TRBJ2-7; TRBD1 is a possible D gene (5 bases). The germline CDR1 and CDR2 sequences are SGDLS and YYNGEE. The length of the CDR3 is 15 residues. Deletions cut 0 bases from V and 5 bases from J, with 15 bases between.

The chain has TRBV2 and TRBJ2-7; D possibly uses TRBD1 or TRBD2 (6 bases each). The CDR3 is made up of 17 amino acids. V gave up 2 bases and J gave up 4 bases, with 21 bases separating them. In germline, CDR1 is SNHLY, CDR2 FYNNEI. CDR3 residues: CASSETVMEGEMYEQYF. The CDR3 DNA reads TGTGCCAGCAGTGAAACGGTGATGGAGGGGGAAATGTACGAGCAGTACTTC.

The chain joins TRBV6-1 to TRBJ1-6; D uncertain. Between the trimmed V and J ends, which lost 1 base and 11 bases, there was a span of 15 bases. The germline V gene encodes CDR1 MNHNS and CDR2 SASEGT. The CDR3 spans 15 residues. DNA of the CDR3: TGTGCCAGCAGTGAAGTGGGCAGGTTAGGGCCACCCCTCCACTTT. Amino acid sequence: CASSEVGRLGPPLHF.

The chain has TRBV5-8 and TRBJ2-2; no reliable D call. Germline assignment: CDR1 SGHTS and CDR2 YDEGEE. The V end lost 4 bases, the J end lost 2 bases, and 12 bases lay between the germline ends. This CDR3 region has 15 residues. The CDR3 DNA follows: TGTGCCAGCAGCCACCCGCTACCCAACACCGGGGAGCTGTTTTTT. Its translation: CASSHPLPNTGELFF.

V usage is TRBV10-1 and J usage is TRBJ2-3; 11 bases align to TRBD2. The CDR3 covers 16 residues. V lost 9 bases, J lost 4 bases, and 12 bases stayed unmatched. Germline CDR1 reads WNHNN; CDR2 reads SYGVQD (reference sequence). The CDR3 bases are TGCGCCAGTCCGACTAGCGGGAAAAGCGTGGCAGATACGCAGTATTTT. Translated, it gives CASPTSGKSVADTQYF.

The J gene is TRBJ1-5, the V gene TRBV11-2; TRBD1 is a possible D gene (6 bases). Deletions cut 0 bases from V and 3 bases from J, with 9 bases between. Germline CDR1 SGHAT, CDR2 FQNNGV. CDR3 length: 15 residues. This chain's CDR3 is CASSLEAGVNQPQHF. Here the CDR3 DNA reads TGTGCCAGCAGCTTAGAGGCAGGGGTCAATCAGCCCCAGCATTTT.

On this clone: This specimen includes other DNA sequences encoding the same CDR3. V and J are TRBV5-4 and TRBJ2-3; D not certain. The CDR3 consists of 12 residues. V dropped 0 bases and J dropped 6 bases, with 5 bases sitting between them. In germline, CDR1 is SGHNT, CDR2 YYREEE (reference sequence). Here the CDR3 reads CASSLGIDTQYF. CDR3 sequence (DNA): TGTGCCAGCAGCTTGGGGATCGATACGCAGTATTTT.

The rearrangement uses TRBV9 and TRBJ1-5; D gene unclear. V was shortened by 2 bases and J by 4 bases, with 7 bases between the two germline ends. Germline CDR1 is SGDLS and CDR2 is YYNGEE. The CDR3 consists of 13 residues. The CDR3 DNA follows: TGTGCCAGCAGCGTGGGTTGGAATCAGCCCCAGCATTTT. Its translation is CASSVGWNQPQHF.

The rearrangement joins TRBV5-6 to TRBJ1-2; no clear D. With 4 bases removed from V and 6 bases from J, the gap between germline ends came to 7 bases. This CDR3 region has 11 residues. Germline V gene sequence: CDR1 SGHDT, CDR2 YYEEEE. The CDR3 protein is CASSPGDGYTF. CDR3 in DNA: TGTGCCAGCAGCCCGGGTGATGGCTACACCTTC.

To note about this clone: Other DNA sequences in this specimen translate into the identical CDR3. The gene calls are TRBV27 and TRBJ2-5, with D maybe TRBD1 (5 bases). This CDR3 has 14 residues. CDR1 MNHEY and CDR2 SMNVEV come from the germline V gene (reference sequence). Trimming pared 0 bases from V and 1 base from J, leaving 6 bases between. The CDR3, as DNA: TGTGCCAGCAGTTTATCAGGGGTCCAAGAGACCCAGTACTTC. Amino acid sequence: CASSLSGVQETQYF.

V is TRBV5-1 and J is TRBJ2-1, with 8 bases that match TRBD2. Germline V gene lookup returns CDR1 SGHRS and CDR2 YFSETQ. CDR3 length: 14 amino acids. J was trimmed by 8 bases and V by 4 bases; bases with no gene match: 8. The CDR3 loop is CASSPWTSLDEQFF. The CDR3 nucleotides are TGCGCCAGCAGCCCGTGGACTAGCTTGGATGAGCAGTTCTTC.

CDR3 DNA sequence: TGCGCCAGCAGCTTACTAGCGGGGGGGCCTTTTGGAGAGACCCAGTACTTC. Amino acids: CASSLLAGGPFGETQYF. The V gene is TRBV5-1, the J gene TRBJ2-5; 13 bases match TRBD2. The V gene end was trimmed by 2 bases and the J gene end by 4 bases; junction bases not matched to a gene: 8. Germline V gives CDR1 SGHRS, CDR2 YFSETQ. The CDR3 is 17 residues long.

The rearrangement uses TRBV7-9 and TRBJ1-1, with D maybe TRBD1 (5 bases). V gave up 6 bases and J gave up 8 bases, with 16 bases separating them. The CDR3 is 13 amino acids. CDR1 and CDR2 (germline): SEHNR, FQNEAQ (reference sequence). The CDR3 reads CASRGDGNREAFF. The CDR3 nucleotides are TGTGCCAGCAGGGGGGACGGGAACAGAGAAGCTTTCTTT.

A word on this clone: Other DNA sequences in the same sample also yield this CDR3. The rearrangement joins TRBV7-9 to TRBJ2-7; tentative D call: TRBD1 (6 bases). Germline loops: CDR1 SEHNR, CDR2 FQNEAQ (reference sequence). V was pared by 1 base and J by 4 bases, with 8 bases between. This CDR3 comprises 13 residues. CDR3 in DNA: TGTGCCAGCAGCTTAGAGGACAGTTACGAGCAGTACTTC. It codes for CASSLEDSYEQYF.

This sequence joins TRBV9 and TRBJ2-1, with D possibly matching TRBD2 (6 bases). The CDR3 is 17 amino acids. Germline values: CDR1 SGDLS, CDR2 YYNGEE. V was clipped by 0 bases and J by 1 base, with 14 bases between them. The CDR3 sequence: CASSVGDSGFSYNEQFF. The CDR3 DNA follows: TGTGCCAGCAGCGTAGGAGATAGCGGCTTTTCCTACAATGAGCAGTTCTTC.

This chain connects TRBV4-3 to TRBJ1-2; no firm D call. The CDR3 is made up of 17 amino acids. Germline V CDR1 and CDR2: LGHNA, YSLEER. Trimming cost V 4 bases and J 5 bases, with 23 bases left between them. This CDR3 reads CASSPFGLGEDDYGYTF. CDR3 nucleotides: TGCGCCAGCAGCCCTTTTGGGTTAGGCGAAGACGATTATGGCTACACCTTC.

This clone appeared once. This chain uses TRBV6-5 with TRBJ1-5; D is unclear. The CDR3 totals 15 residues. Deletions cut 2 bases from V and 2 bases from J, with 10 bases between. Germline V gene lookup returns CDR1 MNHEY and CDR2 SVGAGI. CDR3 sequence reads: CASSYPPFRNQPQHF. The CDR3 DNA reads as TGTGCCAGCAGTTACCCACCGTTTCGCAATCAGCCCCAGCATTTT.

CDR3 residues: CASSRRLGTGEQYF. DNA for the CDR3: TGTGCCAGCAGCCGTAGACTTGGAACCGGGGAGCAGTACTTC. The genes are TRBV7-2 and TRBJ2-7; D remains ambiguous. Trimming removed 5 bases from V and 7 bases from J, with 18 bases in between. The CDR3 runs 14 residues. Germline V gene sequence: CDR1 SGHTA, CDR2 FQGNSA.

The chain is built from TRBV4-1 and TRBJ2-1; a possible D gene is TRBD2 (5 bases). The V end lost 4 bases, the J end lost 5 bases, and 15 bases lay between the germline ends. This CDR3 region has 15 residues. The V gene's germline CDR1 is MGHRA and CDR2 YSYEKL. DNA for the CDR3: TGCGCCAGCAGCCCATGGGCGAGGGCTAACAATGAGCAGTTCTTC. It translates to CASSPWARANNEQFF.

This clone was recorded only once. The J gene is TRBJ2-2, the V gene TRBV21-1; the D segment call TRBD2 is taken from the table without a DNA check. TRBV21-1 is annotated as a pseudogene. This CDR3 is built from 16 residues. CDR3 DNA sequence: TGTGCCAGCAGCAAGGGACTAGCGGGCAACACCGGGGAGCTGTTTTTT. It specifies CASSKGLAGNTGELFF.

The J gene is TRBJ2-3, the V gene TRBV7-9; 11 nucleotides match TRBD2. V lost 2 bases, J lost 4 bases, and 5 bases stayed unmatched. Germline V CDR1 and CDR2: SEHNR, FQNEAQ (reference sequence). CDR3 length: 16 amino acids. This CDR3 is CASSLLLAGVADTQYF. In nucleotides, the CDR3 is TGTGCCAGCAGCTTATTACTAGCGGGGGTGGCAGATACGCAGTATTTT.

J is TRBJ2-2 and V is TRBV6-5; TRBD1 is a possible D gene (5 bases). This CDR3 is 12 amino acids long. The germline V gene has CDR1 MNHEY and CDR2 SVGAGI. Trimming shortened V by 7 bases and J by 6 bases, and 9 bases separated the two germline ends. The CDR3 region is CASMAGSGELFF. In DNA form, the CDR3 reads TGTGCCAGCATGGCAGGGTCCGGGGAGCTGTTTTTT.